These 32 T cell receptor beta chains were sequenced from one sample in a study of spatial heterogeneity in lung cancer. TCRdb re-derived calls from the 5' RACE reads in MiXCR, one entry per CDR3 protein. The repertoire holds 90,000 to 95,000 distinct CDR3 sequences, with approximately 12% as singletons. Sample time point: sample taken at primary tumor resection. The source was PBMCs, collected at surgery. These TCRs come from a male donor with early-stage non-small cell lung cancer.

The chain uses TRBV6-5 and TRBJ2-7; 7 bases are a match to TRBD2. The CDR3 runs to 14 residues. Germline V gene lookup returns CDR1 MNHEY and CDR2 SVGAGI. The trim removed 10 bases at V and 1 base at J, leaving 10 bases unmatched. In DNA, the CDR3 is TGTGCCACTTCTCGGGGGGTACGGTCCTACGAGCAGTACTTC. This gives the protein CATSRGVRSYEQYF.

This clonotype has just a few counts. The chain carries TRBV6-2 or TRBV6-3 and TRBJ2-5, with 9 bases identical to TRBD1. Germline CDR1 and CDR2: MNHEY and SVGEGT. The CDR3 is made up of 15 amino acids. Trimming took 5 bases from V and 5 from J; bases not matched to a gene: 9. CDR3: CASSQTGGLRETQYF. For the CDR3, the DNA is TGTGCCAGCAGTCAGACAGGGGGGTTGAGGGAGACCCAGTACTTC.

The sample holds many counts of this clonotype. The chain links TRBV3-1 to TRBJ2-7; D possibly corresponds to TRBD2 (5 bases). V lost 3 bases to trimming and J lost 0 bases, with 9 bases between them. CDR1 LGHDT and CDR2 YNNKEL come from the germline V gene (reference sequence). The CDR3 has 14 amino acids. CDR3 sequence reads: CASSHRDYSYEQYF. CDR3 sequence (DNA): TGTGCCAGCAGCCACCGAGACTACTCCTACGAGCAGTACTTC.

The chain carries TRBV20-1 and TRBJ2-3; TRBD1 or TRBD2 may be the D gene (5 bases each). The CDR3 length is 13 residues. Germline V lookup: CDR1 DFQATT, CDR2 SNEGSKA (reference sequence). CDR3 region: CSVRDPSTDTQYF. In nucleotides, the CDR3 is TGCAGCGTCCGGGACCCTAGCACAGATACGCAGTATTTT.

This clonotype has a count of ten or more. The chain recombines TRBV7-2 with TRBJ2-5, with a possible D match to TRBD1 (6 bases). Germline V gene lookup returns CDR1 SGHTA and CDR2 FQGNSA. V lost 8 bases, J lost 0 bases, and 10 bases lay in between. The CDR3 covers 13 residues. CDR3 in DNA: TGTGCCAGCGGACAGCGGTACCAAGAGACCCAGTACTTC. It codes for CASGQRYQETQYF.

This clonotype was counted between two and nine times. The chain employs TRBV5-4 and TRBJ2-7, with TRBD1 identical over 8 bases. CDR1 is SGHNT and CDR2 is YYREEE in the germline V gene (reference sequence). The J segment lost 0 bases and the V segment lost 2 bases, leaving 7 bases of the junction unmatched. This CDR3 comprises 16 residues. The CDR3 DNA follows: TGTGCCAGCAGCTTTGCCGGGACAGGTATCTCCTACGAGCAGTACTTC. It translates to CASSFAGTGISYEQYF.

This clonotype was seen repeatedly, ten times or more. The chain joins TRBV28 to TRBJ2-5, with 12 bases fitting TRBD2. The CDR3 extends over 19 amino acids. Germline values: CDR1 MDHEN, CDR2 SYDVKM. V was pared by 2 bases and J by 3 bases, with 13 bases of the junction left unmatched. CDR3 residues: CASSLPHPNRLAGEETQYF. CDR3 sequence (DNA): TGTGCCAGCAGTTTACCACACCCAAATAGACTAGCGGGGGAAGAGACCCAGTACTTC.

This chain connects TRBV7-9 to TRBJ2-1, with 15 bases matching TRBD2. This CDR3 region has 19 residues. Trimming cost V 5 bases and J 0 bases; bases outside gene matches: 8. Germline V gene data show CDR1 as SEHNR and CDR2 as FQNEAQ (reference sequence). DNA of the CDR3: TGTGCCAGCAGCGCAACTAGGACTAGCGGGAGGGCCTCCTACAATGAGCAGTTCTTC. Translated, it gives CASSATRTSGRASYNEQFF.

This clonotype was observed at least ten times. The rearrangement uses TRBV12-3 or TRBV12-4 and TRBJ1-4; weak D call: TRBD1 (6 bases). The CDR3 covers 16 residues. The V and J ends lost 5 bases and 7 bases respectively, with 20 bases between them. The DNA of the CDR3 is TGTGCCAGCAGTCAAAGCTGGTCGGGGGCATTTGAAAAACTGTTTTTT. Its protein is CASSQSWSGAFEKLFF.

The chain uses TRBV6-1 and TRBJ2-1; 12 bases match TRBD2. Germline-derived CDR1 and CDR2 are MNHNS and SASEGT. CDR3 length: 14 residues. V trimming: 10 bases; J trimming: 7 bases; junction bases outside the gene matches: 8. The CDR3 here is CAILTSGSRNEQFF. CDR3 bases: TGTGCCATCCTGACTAGCGGGAGTAGAAATGAGCAGTTCTTC.

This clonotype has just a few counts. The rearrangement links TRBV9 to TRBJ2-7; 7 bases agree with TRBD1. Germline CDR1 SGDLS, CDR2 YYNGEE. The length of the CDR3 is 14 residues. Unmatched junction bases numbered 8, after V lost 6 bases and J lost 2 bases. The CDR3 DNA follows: TGTGCCAGCACCTCCCCCGGGACAGCCTACGAGCAGTACTTC. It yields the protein CASTSPGTAYEQYF.

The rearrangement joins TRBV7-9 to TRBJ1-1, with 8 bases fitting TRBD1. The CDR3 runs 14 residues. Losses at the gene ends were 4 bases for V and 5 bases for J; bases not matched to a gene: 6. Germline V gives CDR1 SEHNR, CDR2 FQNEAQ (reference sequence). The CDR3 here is CASSSRTGKTEAFF. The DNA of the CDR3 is TGTGCCAGCAGCTCCCGGACAGGGAAGACTGAAGCTTTCTTT.

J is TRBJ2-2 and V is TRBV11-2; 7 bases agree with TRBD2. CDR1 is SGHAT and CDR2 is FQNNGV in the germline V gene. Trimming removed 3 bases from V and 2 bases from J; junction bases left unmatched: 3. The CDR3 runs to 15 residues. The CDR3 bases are TGTGCCAGCAGCTTGGGCGGGGGTAACACCGGGGAGCTGTTTTTT. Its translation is CASSLGGGNTGELFF.

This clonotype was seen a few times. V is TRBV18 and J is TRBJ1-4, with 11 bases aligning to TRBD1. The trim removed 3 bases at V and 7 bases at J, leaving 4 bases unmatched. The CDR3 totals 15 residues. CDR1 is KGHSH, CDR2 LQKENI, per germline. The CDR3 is CASSPGGTGGEKLFF. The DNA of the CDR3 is TGTGCCAGCTCACCCGGCGGGACAGGGGGTGAAAAACTGTTTTTT.

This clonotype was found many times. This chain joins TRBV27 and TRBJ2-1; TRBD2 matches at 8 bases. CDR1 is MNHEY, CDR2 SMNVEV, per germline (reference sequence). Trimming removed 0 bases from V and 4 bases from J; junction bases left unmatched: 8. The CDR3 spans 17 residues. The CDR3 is CASSLSVRVAGYNEQFF. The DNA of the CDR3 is TGTGCCAGCAGTTTATCGGTGCGCGTAGCGGGGTACAATGAGCAGTTCTTC.

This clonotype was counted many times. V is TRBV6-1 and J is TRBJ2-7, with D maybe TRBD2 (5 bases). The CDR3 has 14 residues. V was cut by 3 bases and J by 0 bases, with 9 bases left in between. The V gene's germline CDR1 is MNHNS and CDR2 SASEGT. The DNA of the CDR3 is TGTGCCAGCAGTGAGTCTCGGGGCTCCTACGAGCAGTACTTC. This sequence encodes CASSESRGSYEQYF.

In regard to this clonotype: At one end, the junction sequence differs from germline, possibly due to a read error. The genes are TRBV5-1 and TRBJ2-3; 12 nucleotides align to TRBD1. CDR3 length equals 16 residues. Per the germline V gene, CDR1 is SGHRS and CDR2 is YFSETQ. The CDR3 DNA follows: TGCACCAGCAGCTTGATGGGACAGGGGGCCACAGATACGCAGTATTTT. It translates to CTSSLMGQGATDTQYF. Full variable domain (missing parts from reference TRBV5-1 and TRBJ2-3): KAGVTQTPRYLIKTRGQQVTLSCSPISGHRSVSWYQQTPGQGLQFLFEYFSETQRNKGNFPGRFSGRQFSNSRSEMNVSTLELGDSALYLCTSSLMGQGATDTQYFGPGTRLTVL.

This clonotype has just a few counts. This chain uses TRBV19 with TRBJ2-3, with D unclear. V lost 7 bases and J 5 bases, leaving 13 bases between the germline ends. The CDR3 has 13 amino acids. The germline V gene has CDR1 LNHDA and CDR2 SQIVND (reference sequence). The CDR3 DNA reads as TGTGCCAGTACCGGCGGTTGGAGAGATACGCAGTATTTT. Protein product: CASTGGWRDTQYF.

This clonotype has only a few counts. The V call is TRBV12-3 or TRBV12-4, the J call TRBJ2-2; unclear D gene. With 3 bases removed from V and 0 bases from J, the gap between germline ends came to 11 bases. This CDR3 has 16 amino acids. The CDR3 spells CASSFRAPPNTGELFF. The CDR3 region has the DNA TGTGCCAGCAGTTTCCGGGCCCCACCGAACACCGGGGAGCTGTTTTTT.

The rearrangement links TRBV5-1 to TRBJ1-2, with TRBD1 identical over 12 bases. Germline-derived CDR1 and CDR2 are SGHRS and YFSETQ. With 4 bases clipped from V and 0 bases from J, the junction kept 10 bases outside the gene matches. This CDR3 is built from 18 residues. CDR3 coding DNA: TGCGCCAGCAGCCTTCAGCGGGACAGGGGGCCAGCTAACTATGGCTACACCTTC. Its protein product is CASSLQRDRGPANYGYTF.

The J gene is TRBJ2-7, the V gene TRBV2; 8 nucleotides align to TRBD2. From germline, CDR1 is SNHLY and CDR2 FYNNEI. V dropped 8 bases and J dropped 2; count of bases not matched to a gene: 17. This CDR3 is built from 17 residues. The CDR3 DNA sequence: TGTGCCAGCCTTGGGGGCAACGGGAGGGCCGGGACCTACGAGCAGTACTTC. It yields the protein CASLGGNGRAGTYEQYF. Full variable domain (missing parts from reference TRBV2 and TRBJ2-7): EPEVTQTPSHQVTQMGQEVILRCVPISNHLYFYWYRQILGQKVEFLVSFYNNEISEKSEIFDDQFSVERPDGSNFTLKIRSTKLEDSAMYFCASLGGNGRAGTYEQYFGPGTRLTVT.

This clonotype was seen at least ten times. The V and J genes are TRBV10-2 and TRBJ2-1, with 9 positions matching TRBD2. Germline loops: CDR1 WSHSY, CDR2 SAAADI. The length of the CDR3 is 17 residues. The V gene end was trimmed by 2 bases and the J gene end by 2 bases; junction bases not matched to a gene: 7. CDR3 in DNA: TGCGCCAGCAGTGAGAGTAGCGGGAGAGAACCCTACAATGAGCAGTTCTTC. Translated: CASSESSGREPYNEQFF.

DNA of the CDR3: TGTGCCAGCAGCTTAGGCGGGCAGCGCCCCTACAATGAGCAGTTCTTC. It codes for CASSLGGQRPYNEQFF. The chain employs TRBV7-2 and TRBJ2-1; D may be TRBD2 (5 bases). CDR3 size: 16 residues. The germline CDR1 and CDR2 sequences are SGHTA and FQGNSA. V was trimmed by 1 base and J by 2 bases, leaving 12 bases between them.

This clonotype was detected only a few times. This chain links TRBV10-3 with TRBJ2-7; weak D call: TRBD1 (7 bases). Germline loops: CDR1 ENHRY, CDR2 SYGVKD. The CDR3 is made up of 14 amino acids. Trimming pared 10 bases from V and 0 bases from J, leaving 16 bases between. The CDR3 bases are TGTGCCACCGACGGAGGGGGCAGCTCCTACGAGCAGTACTTC. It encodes CATDGGGSSYEQYF.

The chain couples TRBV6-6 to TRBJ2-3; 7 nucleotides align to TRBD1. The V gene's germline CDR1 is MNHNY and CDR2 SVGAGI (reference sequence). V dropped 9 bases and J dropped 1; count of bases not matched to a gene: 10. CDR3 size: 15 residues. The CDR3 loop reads CARETNRGCTDTQYF. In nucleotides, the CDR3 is TGTGCCAGGGAAACCAACAGGGGATGCACAGATACGCAGTATTTT.

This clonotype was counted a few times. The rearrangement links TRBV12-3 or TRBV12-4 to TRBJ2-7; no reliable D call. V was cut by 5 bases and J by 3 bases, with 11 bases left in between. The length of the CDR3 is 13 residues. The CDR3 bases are TGTGCCAGCAGTCAGGCTCTGCGCTACGAGCAGTACTTC. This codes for CASSQALRYEQYF.

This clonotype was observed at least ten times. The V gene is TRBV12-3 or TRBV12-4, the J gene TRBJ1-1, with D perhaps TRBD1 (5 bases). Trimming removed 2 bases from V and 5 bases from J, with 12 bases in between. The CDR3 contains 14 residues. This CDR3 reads CASSLKRGRTEAFF. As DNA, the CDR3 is TGTGCCAGCAGTTTAAAAAGGGGAAGGACTGAAGCTTTCTTT.

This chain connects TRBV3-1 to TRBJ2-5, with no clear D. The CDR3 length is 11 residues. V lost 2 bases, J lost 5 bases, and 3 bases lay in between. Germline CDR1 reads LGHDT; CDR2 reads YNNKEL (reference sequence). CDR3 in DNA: TGTGCCAGCAGCCAATTTGAGACCCAGTACTTC. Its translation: CASSQFETQYF.

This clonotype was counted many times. The CDR3 loop reads CASSFWGGETQYF. CDR3 DNA: TGTGCCAGCAGCTTCTGGGGTGGTGAGACCCAGTACTTC. The V gene is TRBV7-8, the J gene TRBJ2-5, with D hard to call. CDR3 length: 13 residues. Per the germline V gene, CDR1 is SGHVS and CDR2 is FQNEAQ. Trimming took 3 bases from V and 5 from J, leaving 10 bases between them. Using reference TRBV7-8 and TRBJ2-5 for the parts outside the CDR3, the full variable domain is GAGVSQSPRYKVAKRGQDVALRCDPISGHVSLFWYQQALGQGPEFLTYFQNEAQLDKSGLPSDRFFAERPEGSVSTLKIQRTQQEDSAVYLCASSFWGGETQYFGPGTRLLVL.

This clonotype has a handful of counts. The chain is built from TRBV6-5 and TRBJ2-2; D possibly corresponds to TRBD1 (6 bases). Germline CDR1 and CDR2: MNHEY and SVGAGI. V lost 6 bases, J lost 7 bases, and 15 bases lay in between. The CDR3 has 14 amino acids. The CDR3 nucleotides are TGTGCCAGCAGATACAGGGTGAAGGGCGGGGAGCTGTTTTTT. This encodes CASRYRVKGGELFF.

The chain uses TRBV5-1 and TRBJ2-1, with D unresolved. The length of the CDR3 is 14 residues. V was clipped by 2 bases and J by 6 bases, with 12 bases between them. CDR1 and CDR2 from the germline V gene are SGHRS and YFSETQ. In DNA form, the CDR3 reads TGCGCCAGCAGCTTCGGTCATACCACCAATGAGCAGTTCTTC. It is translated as CASSFGHTTNEQFF. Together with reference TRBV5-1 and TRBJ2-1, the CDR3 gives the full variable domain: KAGVTQTPRYLIKTRGQQVTLSCSPISGHRSVSWYQQTPGQGLQFLFEYFSETQRNKGNFPGRFSGRQFSNSRSEMNVSTLELGDSALYLCASSFGHTTNEQFFGPGTRLTVL.

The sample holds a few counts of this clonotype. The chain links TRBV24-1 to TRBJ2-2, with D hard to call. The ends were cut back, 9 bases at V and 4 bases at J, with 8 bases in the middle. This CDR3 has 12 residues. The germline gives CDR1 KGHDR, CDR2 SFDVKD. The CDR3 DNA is TGTGCCACCGGCGACATCACCGGGGAGCTGTTTTTT. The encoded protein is CATGDITGELFF.